A selection of T cell receptor beta chains follows, all from one sample in a study of blood T cell repertoires in COVID-19. The assay was immunoSEQ multiplex PCR, and TCRdb's table has in-frame clones only and misses some. The sample holds under 150,000 clones, around 84% seen once. What was sequenced was PBMCs or T cells enriched from blood (not recorded which). The receptors come from a middle-aged man with acute COVID-19. CDR3s include the opening cysteine and the closing phenylalanine or tryptophan. A D gene is named only where the DNA matches it firmly.

cdr3_aa	cdr3_nt	d_call	v_call	j_call
CASSLAGTDTQYF	TGTGCCAGCAGCTTAGCGGGCACAGATACGCAGTATTTT	.	TRBV11-2	TRBJ2-3
CASSRDKEEAFF	TGTGCCAGCAGCCGGGACAAGGAAGAGGCTTTCTTT	.	TRBV3-1/TRBV3-2	TRBJ1-1
CASSPPGQGNQELFF	TGTGCCAGCTCACCACCGGGACAGGGAAATCAGGAACTGTTTTTT	TRBD1	TRBV18	TRBJ1-4
CASISRSDSNTEAFF	TGTGCCAGTATCTCGAGATCGGACTCTAACACTGAAGCTTTCTTT	.	TRBV19	TRBJ1-1
CASSLGDYTDTQYF	TGTGCCAGCAGCTTGGGGGACTACACAGATACGCAGTATTTT	TRBD2	TRBV5-5	TRBJ2-3
CASTRGGVEGYTF	TGTGCCAGCACTCGAGGGGGCGTAGAAGGCTACACCTTC	TRBD1	TRBV19	TRBJ1-2
CASSPSTTTSYNEQFF	TGTGCCAGCTCACCTTCGACTACTACCTCCTACAATGAGCAGTTCTTC	.	TRBV18	TRBJ2-1
CASSPLGSGVNTDTQYF	TGTGCCAGCAGCCCGCTTGGTAGCGGAGTCAACACAGATACGCAGTATTTT	.	TRBV3-1/TRBV3-2	TRBJ2-3
CASAPGTSTDTQYF	TGCGCCAGCGCCCCCGGGACAAGCACAGATACGCAGTATTTT	.	TRBV5-1	TRBJ2-3
CASSQGRGNTEAFF	TGTGCCAGCAGCCAAGGACGGGGGAACACTGAAGCTTTCTTT	.	TRBV14	TRBJ1-1
CASSPTSGVGNEQFF	TGTGCCAGCAGCCCAACTAGCGGGGTAGGAAATGAGCAGTTCTTC	TRBD2	TRBV11-2	TRBJ2-1
CASSLVRETQYF	TGTGCCAGCAGCCTCGTGCGGGAGACCCAGTACTTC	.	TRBV11-2	TRBJ2-5
CASTPYPAGTNTEAFF	TGTGCCAGCACCCCCTATCCGGCGGGGACGAACACTGAAGCTTTCTTT	.	TRBV28	TRBJ1-1
CASSPLWAGEVRSGANVLTF	TGCGCCAGCAGCCCTCTTTGGGCGGGGGAGGTTCGCTCTGGGGCCAACGTCCTGACTTTC	TRBD2	TRBV5-1	TRBJ2-6
CASSVSTGRGNTEAFF	TGTGCCAGCAGTGTATCGACAGGTAGGGGGAACACTGAAGCTTTCTTT	.	TRBV27	TRBJ1-1
CASWDRGSSTDTQYF	TGTGCCAGTTGGGACAGGGGTTCTAGCACAGATACGCAGTATTTT	TRBD1	TRBV19	TRBJ2-3
CASSLRQGAPGELFF	TGCGCCAGCAGCTTGAGACAGGGGGCCCCCGGGGAGCTGTTTTTT	TRBD1	TRBV5-1	TRBJ2-2
CASSLAGAGYEQYF	TGCGCCAGCAGCTTGGCAGGGGCTGGCTACGAGCAGTACTTC	.	TRBV5-1	TRBJ2-7
CASSADGGISGANVLTF	TGTGCCAGCAGCGCAGACGGAGGGATCTCTGGGGCCAACGTCCTGACTTTC	.	TRBV9	TRBJ2-6
CASSRTGLNTEAFF	TGTGCCAGCAGCCGCACGGGGTTGAACACTGAAGCTTTCTTT	.	TRBV14	TRBJ1-1
CASSYEAVYEQYF	TGTGCCAGCAGTTACGAGGCGGTCTACGAGCAGTACTTC	.	TRBV6-2/TRBV6-3	TRBJ2-7
CASSTPQTTGELFF	TGTGCCAGTAGTACCCCGCAGACAACCGGGGAGCTGTTTTTT	.	TRBV19	TRBJ2-2
CASSSVEGRTIYEQYF	TGTGCCAGCAGCTCAGTCGAGGGCCGAACTATTTACGAGCAGTACTTC	.	TRBV28	TRBJ2-7
CASSLAGVGDTQYF	TGCGCCAGCAGCTTGGCGGGGGTTGGAGATACGCAGTATTTT	.	TRBV5-1	TRBJ2-3
CASRRTVANYGYTF	TGTGCCAGCAGACGGACAGTAGCTAACTATGGCTACACCTTC	.	TRBV7-2	TRBJ1-2
CASGSGASGGHYEQYF	TGTGCTAGTGGTTCCGGAGCTAGCGGGGGGCACTACGAGCAGTACTTC	TRBD2	TRBV12-5	TRBJ2-7
CASSLVPTTEAFF	TGTGCCAGCAGTTTAGTCCCGACCACGGAGGCTTTCTTT	.	TRBV27	TRBJ1-1
CASSLGGDSNQPQHF	TGTGCCAGCAGCTTAGGCGGGGATAGCAATCAGCCCCAGCATTTT	.	TRBV7-9	TRBJ1-5
CASSPTGVLSQHF	TGTGCCAGTAGTCCTACAGGGGTCCTCTCCCAGCATTTT	TRBD1	TRBV19	TRBJ1-5
CASRREGDYWGMNTEAFF	TGTGCCAGCAGACGGGAAGGGGACTATTGGGGAATGAACACTGAAGCTTTCTTT	.	TRBV7-2	TRBJ1-1
CAWSGQGWQPQHF	TGTGCCTGGAGTGGACAGGGGTGGCAGCCCCAGCATTTT	TRBD1	TRBV30	TRBJ1-5
CASGSTDNNPAFF	TGTGCCAGCGGGTCGACAGATAACAATCCAGCTTTCTTT	.	TRBV2	TRBJ1-1
CASSISGGNGELFF	TGTGCCAGTAGTATATCAGGGGGGAACGGGGAGCTGTTTTTT	.	TRBV19	TRBJ2-2